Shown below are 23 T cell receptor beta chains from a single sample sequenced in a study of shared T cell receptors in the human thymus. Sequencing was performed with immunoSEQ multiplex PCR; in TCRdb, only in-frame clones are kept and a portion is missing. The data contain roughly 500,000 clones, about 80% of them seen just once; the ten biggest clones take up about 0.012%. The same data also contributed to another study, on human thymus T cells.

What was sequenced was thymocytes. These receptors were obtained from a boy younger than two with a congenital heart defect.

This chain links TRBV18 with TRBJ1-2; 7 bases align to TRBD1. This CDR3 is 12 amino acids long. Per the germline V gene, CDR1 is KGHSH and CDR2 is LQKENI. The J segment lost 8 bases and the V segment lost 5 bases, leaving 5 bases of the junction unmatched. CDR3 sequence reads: CASSLTGTGYTF. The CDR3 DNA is TGTGCCAGCTCATTGACAGGGACCGGCTACACCTTC.

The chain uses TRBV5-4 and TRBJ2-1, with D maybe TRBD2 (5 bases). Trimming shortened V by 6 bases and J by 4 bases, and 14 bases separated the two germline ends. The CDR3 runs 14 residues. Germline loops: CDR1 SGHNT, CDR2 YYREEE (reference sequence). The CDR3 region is CASTRASGYNEQFF. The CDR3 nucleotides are TGTGCCAGCACTCGCGCCAGCGGATACAATGAGCAGTTCTTC.

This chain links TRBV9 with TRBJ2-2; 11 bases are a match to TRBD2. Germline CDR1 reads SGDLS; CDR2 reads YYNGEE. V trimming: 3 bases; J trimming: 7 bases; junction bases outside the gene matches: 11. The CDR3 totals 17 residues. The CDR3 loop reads CASSASLAGGFNGELFF. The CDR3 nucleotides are TGTGCCAGCAGCGCGAGCTTAGCGGGAGGGTTTAACGGGGAGCTGTTTTTT.

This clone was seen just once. The chain's CDR3 is CASSHPDSPQHF. The CDR3 nucleotides read TGCGCCAGCAGTCACCCGGACAGCCCCCAGCATTTT. The chain combines TRBV23-1 with TRBJ1-5; TRBD1 is a possible D gene (6 bases). TRBV23-1 is an open reading frame whose function is uncertain. V lost 3 bases and J 10 bases, leaving 10 bases between the germline ends. The CDR3 is 12 residues long.

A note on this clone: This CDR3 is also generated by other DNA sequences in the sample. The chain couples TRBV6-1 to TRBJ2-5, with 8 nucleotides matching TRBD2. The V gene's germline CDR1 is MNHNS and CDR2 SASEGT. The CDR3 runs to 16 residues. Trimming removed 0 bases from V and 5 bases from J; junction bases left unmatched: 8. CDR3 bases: TGTGCCAGCAGTGAAGCGCCCCGGACTAGCTGGGAGACCCAGTACTTC. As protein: CASSEAPRTSWETQYF.

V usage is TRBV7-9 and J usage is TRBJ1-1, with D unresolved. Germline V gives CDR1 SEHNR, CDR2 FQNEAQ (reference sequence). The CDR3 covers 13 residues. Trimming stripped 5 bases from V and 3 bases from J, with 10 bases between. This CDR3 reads CASSRRWDTEAFF. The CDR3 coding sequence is TGTGCCAGCAGCCGGAGGTGGGACACTGAAGCTTTCTTT. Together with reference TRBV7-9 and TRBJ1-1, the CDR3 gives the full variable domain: DTGVSQNPRHKITKRGQNVTFRCDPISEHNRLYWYRQTLGQGPEFLTYFQNEAQLEKSRLLSDRFSAERPKGSFSTLEIQRTEQGDSAMYLCASSRRWDTEAFFGQGTRLTVV.

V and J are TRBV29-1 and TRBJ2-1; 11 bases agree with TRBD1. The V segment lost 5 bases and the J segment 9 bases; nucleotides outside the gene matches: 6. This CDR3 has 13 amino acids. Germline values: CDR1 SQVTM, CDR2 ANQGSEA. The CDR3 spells CSVRDRGRTEQFF. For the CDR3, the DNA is TGCAGCGTTAGGGACAGGGGGAGGACTGAGCAGTTCTTC.

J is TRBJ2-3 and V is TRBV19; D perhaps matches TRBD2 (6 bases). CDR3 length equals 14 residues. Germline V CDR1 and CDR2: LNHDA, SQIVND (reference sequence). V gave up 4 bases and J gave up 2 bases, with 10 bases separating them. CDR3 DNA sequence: TGTGCCAGTAGTAAGAGGGAGGCCACAGATACGCAGTATTTT. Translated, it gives CASSKREATDTQYF.

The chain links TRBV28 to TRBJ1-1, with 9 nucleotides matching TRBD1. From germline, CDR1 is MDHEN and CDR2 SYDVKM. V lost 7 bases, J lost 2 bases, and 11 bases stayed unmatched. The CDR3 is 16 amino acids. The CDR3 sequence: CASTIPRQGVNTEAFF. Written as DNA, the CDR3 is TGTGCCAGCACCATCCCGCGACAGGGGGTTAACACTGAAGCTTTCTTT. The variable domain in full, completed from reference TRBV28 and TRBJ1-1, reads DVKVTQSSRYLVKRTGEKVFLECVQDMDHENMFWYRQDPGLGLRLIYFSYDVKMKEKGDIPEGYSVSREKKERFSLILESASTNQTSMYLCASTIPRQGVNTEAFFGQGTRLTVV.

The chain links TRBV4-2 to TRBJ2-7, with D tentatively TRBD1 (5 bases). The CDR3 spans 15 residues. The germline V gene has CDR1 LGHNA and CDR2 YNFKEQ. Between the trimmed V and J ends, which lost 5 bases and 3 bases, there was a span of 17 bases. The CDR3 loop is CASSEGAETYYEQYF. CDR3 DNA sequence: TGTGCCAGCAGCGAAGGGGCAGAGACCTACTACGAGCAGTACTTC.

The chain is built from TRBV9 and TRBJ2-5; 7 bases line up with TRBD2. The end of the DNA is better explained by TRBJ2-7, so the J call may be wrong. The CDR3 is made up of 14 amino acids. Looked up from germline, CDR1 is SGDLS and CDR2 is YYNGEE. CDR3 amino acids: CASSFSGHSYEQYF. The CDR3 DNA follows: TGTGCCAGCAGTTTTAGCGGGCACTCCTACGAGCAGTACTTC.

The CDR3 sequence: CASSLNLATYNEQFF. The CDR3 nucleotides read TGTGCCAGCAGCTTGAATCTAGCGACCTACAATGAGCAGTTCTTC. V and J are TRBV5-8 and TRBJ2-1; tentatively, D is TRBD2 (6 bases). From germline, CDR1 is SGHTS and CDR2 YDEGEE. This CDR3 is 15 amino acids long. V dropped 1 base and J dropped 2 bases, with 10 bases sitting between them. The entire variable domain, with the rest obtained from reference TRBV5-8 and TRBJ2-1, is as follows: EAGVTQSPTHLIKTRGQQATLRCSPISGHTSVYWYQQALGLGLQFLLWYDEGEERNRGNFPPRFSGRQFPNYSSELNVNALELEDSALYLCASSLNLATYNEQFFGPGTRLTVL.

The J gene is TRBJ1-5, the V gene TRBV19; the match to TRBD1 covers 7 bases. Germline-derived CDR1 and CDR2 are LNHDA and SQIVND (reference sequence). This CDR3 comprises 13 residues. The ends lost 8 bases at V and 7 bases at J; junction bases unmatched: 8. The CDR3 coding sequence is TGTGCCAGTGCAAGCTACAGGGGACAGCCCCAGCATTTT. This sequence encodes CASASYRGQPQHF.

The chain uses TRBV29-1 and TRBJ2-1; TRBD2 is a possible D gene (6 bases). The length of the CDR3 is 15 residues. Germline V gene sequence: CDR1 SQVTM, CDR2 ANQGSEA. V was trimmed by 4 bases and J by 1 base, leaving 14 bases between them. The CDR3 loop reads CSVVLGRGSYNEQFF. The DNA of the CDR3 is TGCAGCGTTGTCCTTGGACGGGGGTCCTACAATGAGCAGTTCTTC.

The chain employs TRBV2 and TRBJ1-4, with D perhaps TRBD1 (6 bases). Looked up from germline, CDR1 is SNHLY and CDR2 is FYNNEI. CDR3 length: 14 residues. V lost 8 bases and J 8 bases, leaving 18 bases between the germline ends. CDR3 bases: TGTGCCAGCGGCGGGGGGGGCGATGAAGAAAAACTGTTTTTT. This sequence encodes CASGGGGDEEKLFF.

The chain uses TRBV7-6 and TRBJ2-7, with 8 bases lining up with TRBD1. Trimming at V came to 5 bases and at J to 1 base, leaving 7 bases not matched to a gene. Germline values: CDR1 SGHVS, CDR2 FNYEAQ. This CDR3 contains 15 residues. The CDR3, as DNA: TGTGCCAGCAGCCTAGGACAGGGTATTTCCTACGAGCAGTACTTC. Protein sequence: CASSLGQGISYEQYF. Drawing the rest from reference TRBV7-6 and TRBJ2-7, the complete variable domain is GAGVSQSPRYKVTKRGQDVALRCDPISGHVSLYWYRQALGQGPEFLTYFNYEAQQDKSGLPNDRFSAERPEGSISTLTIQRTEQRDSAMYRCASSLGQGISYEQYFGPGTRLTVT.

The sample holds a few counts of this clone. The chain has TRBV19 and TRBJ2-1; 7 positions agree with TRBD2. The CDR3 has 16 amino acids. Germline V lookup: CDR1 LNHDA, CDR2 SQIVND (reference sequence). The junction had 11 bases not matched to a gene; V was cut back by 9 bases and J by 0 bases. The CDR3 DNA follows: TGTGCCAGCTCTCAGACTAGCAGTTACTCCTACAATGAGCAGTTCTTC. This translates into CASSQTSSYSYNEQFF.

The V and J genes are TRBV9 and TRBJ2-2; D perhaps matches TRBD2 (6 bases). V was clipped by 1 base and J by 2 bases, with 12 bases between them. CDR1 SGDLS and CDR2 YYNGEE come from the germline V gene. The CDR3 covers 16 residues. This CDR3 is CASSVRRVTNTGELFF. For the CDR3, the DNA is TGTGCCAGCAGCGTAAGGAGGGTTACTAACACCGGGGAGCTGTTTTTT.

The CDR3 loop reads CASSPGGLDHDTQYF. The CDR3 DNA reads as TGTGCCAGCAGTCCAGGGGGACTAGACCACGATACGCAGTATTTT. The chain has TRBV27 and TRBJ2-3, with D tentatively TRBD2 (8 bases). Germline V lookup: CDR1 MNHEY, CDR2 SMNVEV (reference sequence). The CDR3 is 15 residues long. V lost 5 bases, J lost 6 bases, and 18 bases lay in between.

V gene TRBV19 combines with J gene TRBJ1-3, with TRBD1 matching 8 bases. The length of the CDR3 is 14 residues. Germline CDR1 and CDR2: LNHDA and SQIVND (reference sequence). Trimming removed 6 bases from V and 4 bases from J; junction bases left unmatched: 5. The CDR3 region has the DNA TGTGCCAGTAGACAGGGGGAGGTCGGAAACACCATATATTTT. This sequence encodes CASRQGEVGNTIYF.

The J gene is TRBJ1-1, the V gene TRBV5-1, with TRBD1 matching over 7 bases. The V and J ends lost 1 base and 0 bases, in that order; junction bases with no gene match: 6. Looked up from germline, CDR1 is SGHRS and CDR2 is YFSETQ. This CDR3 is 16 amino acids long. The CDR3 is CASSLTRQGVNTEAFF. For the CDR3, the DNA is TGCGCCAGCAGCTTGACCAGACAGGGAGTGAACACTGAAGCTTTCTTT.

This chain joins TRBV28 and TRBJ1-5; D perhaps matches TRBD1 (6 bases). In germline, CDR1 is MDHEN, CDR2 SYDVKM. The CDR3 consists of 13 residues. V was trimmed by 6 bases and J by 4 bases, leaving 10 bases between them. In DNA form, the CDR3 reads TGTGCCAGCAGGGGGGACACTAATCAGCCCCAGCATTTT. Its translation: CASRGDTNQPQHF.

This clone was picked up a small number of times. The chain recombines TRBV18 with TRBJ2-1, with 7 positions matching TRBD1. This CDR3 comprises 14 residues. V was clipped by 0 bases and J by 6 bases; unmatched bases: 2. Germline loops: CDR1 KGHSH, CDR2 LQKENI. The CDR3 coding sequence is TGTGCCAGCTCACCACCTCACAGGGGCAATGAGCAGTTCTTC. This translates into CASSPPHRGNEQFF.